Below, 22 T cell receptor beta chains from the same sample are listed, as sequenced in a study of T cell responses to AZD1222 COVID-19 vaccine. Sequencing used immunoSEQ multiplex PCR; TCRdb keeps in-frame clones, though not all of them. The data show more than 30,000 clones, approximately 91% seen once. The sample was peripheral blood, taken on day 0 of AZD1222 vaccination. All receptors come from an adult in good health.

V usage is TRBV6-5 and J usage is TRBJ1-2; the D is unclear. CDR3 length equals 14 residues. V lost 1 base and J 0 bases, leaving 6 bases between the germline ends. Germline values: CDR1 MNHEY, CDR2 SVGAGI. As DNA, the CDR3 is TGTGCCAGCAGTTACTTGAGAACTAACTATGGCTACACCTTC. This codes for CASSYLRTNYGYTF.

This clone was detected only once. V gene TRBV6-5 combines with J gene TRBJ2-1, with 7 nucleotides matching TRBD1. In germline, CDR1 is MNHEY, CDR2 SVGAGI. Trimming removed 5 bases from V and 6 bases from J; junction bases left unmatched: 4. CDR3 length: 13 residues. CDR3 nucleotides: TGTGCCAGCAGTATCGGGACAGTCAATGAGCAGTTCTTC. Translated, it gives CASSIGTVNEQFF.

The chain has TRBV19 and TRBJ1-6, with 11 bases identical to TRBD1. The germline V gene has CDR1 LNHDA and CDR2 SQIVND (reference sequence). Trimming removed 6 bases from V and 10 bases from J; junction bases left unmatched: 2. The CDR3 extends over 13 amino acids. In DNA form, the CDR3 reads TGTGCCAGTAGCAGGGACAGGGGGTCACCCCTCCACTTT. This translates into CASSRDRGSPLHF.

V and J are TRBV12-5 and TRBJ1-5; 7 nucleotides line up with TRBD1. Trimming took 2 bases from V and 4 from J; bases not matched to a gene: 8. Per the germline V gene, CDR1 is LGHNT and CDR2 is FRNRAP. The CDR3 spans 16 residues. CDR3 residues: CASGLPLSGGNQPQHF. DNA for the CDR3: TGTGCTAGTGGTTTGCCCCTCTCAGGGGGGAATCAGCCCCAGCATTTT.

V usage is TRBV6-5 and J usage is TRBJ2-5, with D perhaps matching TRBD1 (5 bases). The V end was cut by 2 bases, the J end by 3 bases, with 7 bases between. This CDR3 has 13 amino acids. Germline V gene lookup returns CDR1 MNHEY and CDR2 SVGAGI. This CDR3 reads CASSYAGKETQYF. The CDR3 DNA reads TGTGCCAGCAGTTACGCAGGGAAAGAGACCCAGTACTTC.

The CDR3 region is CASSYGQGAGNSPLHF. The CDR3 coding sequence is TGTGCCAGCAGTTACGGGCAGGGGGCGGGTAATTCACCCCTCCACTTT. This chain connects TRBV6-5 to TRBJ1-6; TRBD1 aligns across 8 bases. The CDR3 loop spans 16 amino acids. The germline CDR1 and CDR2 sequences are MNHEY and SVGAGI. The ends lost 2 bases at V and 6 bases at J; junction bases unmatched: 6.

The V gene is TRBV9, the J gene TRBJ1-6; 9 positions agree with TRBD1. V was pared by 1 base and J by 8 bases, with 4 bases of the junction left unmatched. The CDR3 sequence is 15 residues long. CDR1 and CDR2 from the germline V gene are SGDLS and YYNGEE. The CDR3 coding sequence is TGTGCCAGCAGCGTAACAGGGGGCCTTGATTCACCCCTCCACTTT. This sequence encodes CASSVTGGLDSPLHF.

The DNA for the CDR3 is TGTGCCAGCAGCCAAGGCGCAGGGAATATGGCTGAAGCTTTCTTT. Translation: CASSQGAGNMAEAFF. V and J are TRBV3-1 (or the pseudogene TRBV3-2) and TRBJ1-1, with D perhaps TRBD1 (5 bases). This CDR3 is built from 15 residues. V shed 1 base and J shed 6 bases, with 15 bases lying between them. Germline V gene lookup returns CDR1 LGHDT and CDR2 YNNKEL (reference sequence).

This chain links TRBV12-3 or TRBV12-4 with TRBJ1-2; tentatively, D is TRBD1 (6 bases). The CDR3 covers 12 residues. Trimming took off 3 bases at V and 5 bases at J, with 7 bases between the two ends. The CDR3 coding sequence is TGTGCCAGCAGTTTCAGGGGATATGGCTACACCTTC. This translates into CASSFRGYGYTF.

Only one count was recorded for this clone. The V call is TRBV5-8, the J call TRBJ2-2, with 12 bases matching TRBD2. The V segment lost 3 bases and the J segment 5 bases; nucleotides outside the gene matches: 14. The CDR3 loop spans 19 amino acids. Per the germline V gene, CDR1 is SGHTS and CDR2 is YDEGEE. CDR3 nucleotides: TGTGCCAGCAGCTACGGACTAGCGGGGCGGCTAACCAAGACCGGGGAGCTGTTTTTT. Translating gives CASSYGLAGRLTKTGELFF. Supplemented by reference TRBV5-8 and TRBJ2-2, the full variable domain reads EAGVTQSPTHLIKTRGQQATLRCSPISGHTSVYWYQQALGLGLQFLLWYDEGEERNRGNFPPRFSGRQFPNYSSELNVNALELEDSALYLCASSYGLAGRLTKTGELFFGEGSRLTVL.

Written as DNA, the CDR3 is TGTGCCAGCAGCCCGGGACAGATGCCCTATGGCTACACCTTC. Its protein product is CASSPGQMPYGYTF. The chain recombines TRBV6-4 with TRBJ1-2; 7 bases align to TRBD1. CDR3 length: 14 residues. Unmatched junction bases numbered 8, after V lost 6 bases and J lost 4 bases. Per the germline V gene, CDR1 is MRHNA and CDR2 is SNTAGT.

The rearrangement links TRBV6-5 to TRBJ1-2, with TRBD1 as a possible D gene (6 bases). The germline CDR1 and CDR2 sequences are MNHEY and SVGAGI. V was cut by 6 bases and J by 5 bases, with 13 bases left in between. This CDR3 has 13 residues. CDR3 in amino acids: CASRPEGGYGYTF. In DNA form, the CDR3 reads TGTGCCAGCAGACCCGAGGGGGGATATGGCTACACCTTC.

The rearrangement uses TRBV5-8 and TRBJ2-1, with D perhaps TRBD1 (6 bases). Germline values: CDR1 SGHTS, CDR2 YDEGEE. CDR3 length: 13 residues. Trimming shortened V by 0 bases and J by 6 bases, and 7 bases separated the two germline ends. CDR3: CASSLGTANEQFF. CDR3 sequence (DNA): TGTGCCAGCAGCTTGGGGACAGCCAATGAGCAGTTCTTC.

This clone appeared a single time. The CDR3 region has the DNA TGCGCCAGCAGCAGGGACGGAAGCACAGATACGCAGTATTTT. Its protein is CASSRDGSTDTQYF. The V and J genes are TRBV5-1 and TRBJ2-3; the D gene could be TRBD1 or TRBD2 (5 bases each). Trimming pared 4 bases from V and 0 bases from J, leaving 9 bases between. This CDR3 spans 14 amino acids. Germline V gene data show CDR1 as SGHRS and CDR2 as YFSETQ.

The gene calls are TRBV19 and TRBJ1-5; D is possibly TRBD1 (5 bases). Trimming took 1 base from V and 0 from J, leaving 10 bases between them. The CDR3 is 16 amino acids. CDR1 is LNHDA and CDR2 is SQIVND in the germline V gene (reference sequence). CDR3 bases: TGTGCCAGTAGTATAGCAGGCAGGGATAGCAATCAGCCCCAGCATTTT. This translates into CASSIAGRDSNQPQHF.

The chain has TRBV9 and TRBJ1-2; D perhaps matches TRBD1 (6 bases). Trimming removed 4 bases at V and 7 bases at J, with 11 bases between. The CDR3 totals 12 residues. Looked up from germline, CDR1 is SGDLS and CDR2 is YYNGEE. In DNA form, the CDR3 reads TGTGCCAGCAGCCCAGGACAGTTTGGCTACACCTTC. Its protein is CASSPGQFGYTF.

The V call is TRBV3-1 (or the pseudogene TRBV3-2), the J call TRBJ2-3, with 10 bases identical to TRBD2. V shed 6 bases, J shed 4 bases, and the junction held 10 bases outside the gene matches. The germline V gene encodes CDR1 LGHDT and CDR2 YNNKEL (reference sequence). The CDR3 has 16 residues. The CDR3 sequence: CASSRSELAGADTQYF. The CDR3, as DNA: TGTGCCAGCAGTCGTTCCGAGCTAGCGGGAGCAGATACGCAGTATTTT.

The CDR3 DNA reads as TGTGCCAGCAGGACCTCATATGAGGCTGAAGCTTTCTTT. Residues: CASRTSYEAEAFF. The chain is built from TRBV12-3 or TRBV12-4 and TRBJ1-1; D unclear. This CDR3 is 13 amino acids long. V lost 6 bases to trimming and J lost 6 bases, with 14 bases between them.

This chain connects TRBV5-6 to TRBJ1-1; no clear D. V was trimmed by 0 bases and J by 1 base, leaving 4 bases between them. Germline values: CDR1 SGHDT, CDR2 YYEEEE. The CDR3 contains 13 residues. The CDR3 DNA reads TGTGCCAGCAGCTTGGACCAGAACACTGAAGCTTTCTTT. Translating gives CASSLDQNTEAFF.

This chain uses TRBV4-3 with TRBJ1-2; D not resolved. This CDR3 is built from 14 residues. V lost 0 bases to trimming and J lost 7 bases, with 12 bases between them. Germline assignment: CDR1 LGHNA and CDR2 YSLEER. The CDR3 nucleotides read TGCGCCAGCAGCCAAGAGGCCCTAATCGGTGGCTACACCTTC. It yields the protein CASSQEALIGGYTF.

This clone was observed once. The chain links TRBV19 to TRBJ2-1; 11 positions agree with TRBD2. CDR1 LNHDA and CDR2 SQIVND come from the germline V gene (reference sequence). The CDR3 extends over 16 amino acids. Trimming removed 0 bases from V and 4 bases from J; junction bases left unmatched: 2. CDR3 sequence (DNA): TGTGCCAGTAGTATAGACAGGACTAGCGGGTACAATGAGCAGTTCTTC. As protein: CASSIDRTSGYNEQFF. The whole variable domain, filled in from reference TRBV19 and TRBJ2-1, reads DGGITQSPKYLFRKEGQNVTLSCEQNLNHDAMYWYRQDPGQGLRLIYYSQIVNDFQKGDIAEGYSVSREKKESFPLTVTSAQKNPTAFYLCASSIDRTSGYNEQFFGPGTRLTVL.

V usage is TRBV19 and J usage is TRBJ1-4, with TRBD1 as a possible D gene (5 bases). Trimming pared 5 bases from V and 15 bases from J, leaving 13 bases between. Germline CDR1 is LNHDA and CDR2 is SQIVND (reference sequence). This CDR3 has 11 residues. CDR3 residues: CASSLDSGLFF. As DNA, the CDR3 is TGTGCCAGTAGTCTTGACAGTGGATTGTTTTTT. The whole variable domain, filled in from reference TRBV19 and TRBJ1-4, reads DGGITQSPKYLFRKEGQNVTLSCEQNLNHDAMYWYRQDPGQGLRLIYYSQIVNDFQKGDIAEGYSVSREKKESFPLTVTSAQKNPTAFYLCASSLDSGLFFGSGTQLSVL.